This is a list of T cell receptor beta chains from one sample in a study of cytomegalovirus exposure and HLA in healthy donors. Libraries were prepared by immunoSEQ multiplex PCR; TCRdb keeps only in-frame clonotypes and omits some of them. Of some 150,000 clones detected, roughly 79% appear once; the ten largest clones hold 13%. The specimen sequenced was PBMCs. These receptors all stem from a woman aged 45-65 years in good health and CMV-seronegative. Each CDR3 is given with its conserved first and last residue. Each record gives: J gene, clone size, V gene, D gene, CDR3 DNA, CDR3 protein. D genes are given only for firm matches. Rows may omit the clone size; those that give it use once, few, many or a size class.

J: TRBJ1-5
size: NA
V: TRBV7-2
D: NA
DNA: TGTGCCAGCAGCCGATCCCCCGGGGGCAATCAGCCCCAGCATTTT
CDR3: CASSRSPGGNQPQHF

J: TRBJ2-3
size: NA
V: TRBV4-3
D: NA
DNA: TGCGCCAGCAGCCCTCTGGGGGCTAGCACAGATACGCAGTATTTT
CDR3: CASSPLGASTDTQYF

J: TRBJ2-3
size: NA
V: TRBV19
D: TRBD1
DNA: TGTGCCAGTAGCGTAAGGGGGACAGGTAGCACAGATACGCAGTATTTT
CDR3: CASSVRGTGSTDTQYF

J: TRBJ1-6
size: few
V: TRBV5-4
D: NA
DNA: TGTGCCAGCAGCGAGGACAGCCCGTCACCCCTCCACTTT
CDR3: CASSEDSPSPLHF

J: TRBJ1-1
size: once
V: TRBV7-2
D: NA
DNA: TGTACCAGCAGCTTAGACAGGAACACTGAAGCTTTCTTT
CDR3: CTSSLDRNTEAFF

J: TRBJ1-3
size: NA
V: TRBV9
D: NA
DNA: TGTGCCAGCAGCGTAGGGGGGGTTGCTGGAAACACCATATATTTT
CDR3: CASSVGGVAGNTIYF

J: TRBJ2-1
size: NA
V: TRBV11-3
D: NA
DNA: TGTGCCAGCAGCTTAGAGGCAGGGGAAGGGACTGAGCAGTTCTTC
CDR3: CASSLEAGEGTEQFF

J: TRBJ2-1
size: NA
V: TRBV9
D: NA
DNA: TGTGCCAGCAGCGCCCAGGGGACGGGAGGTTACAATGAGCAGTTCTTC
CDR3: CASSAQGTGGYNEQFF

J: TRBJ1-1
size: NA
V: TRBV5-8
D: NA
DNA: TGTGCCAGCAGCTTGAGAGTGGGCCGGAACACTGAAGCTTTCTTT
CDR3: CASSLRVGRNTEAFF

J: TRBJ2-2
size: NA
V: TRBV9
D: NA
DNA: TGTGCCAGCAGCCTGACTGCAGATCCCACCGGGGAGCTGTTTTTT
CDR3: CASSLTADPTGELFF

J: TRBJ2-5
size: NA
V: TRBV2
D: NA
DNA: TGTGCCAGCAGTGAAATGCTAGTCTTTCAAGAGACCCAGTACTTC
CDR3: CASSEMLVFQETQYF